This TCR beta chain was retrieved from a study of beta chain features in type 1 diabetes. Overall study: Sorted cells examined across all samples numbered about 110,000,000. General observations from the study: Shorter TCRB CDR3s, moderately but significantly so, were found in Type 1 diabetes patients in all four CD4+ subsets. Patients' naive, central memory and regulatory TCRB repertoires appeared more alike than those of healthy donors.

The CDR3 consists of 15 residues. Trimming took off 4 bases at V and 1 base at J, with 15 bases between the two ends. Germline V gene lookup returns CDR1 SGHDT and CDR2 YYEEEE. A word on this clone: Its antigen remains unidentified.

All of the sorted populations showed purity greater than 98%. Every isolated RNA sample was fully reverse transcribed, so sequencing captured expressed TCRB transcripts. Produced via immunoSEQ multiplex PCR; TCRdb's table is partial and in-frame only. Here the sample spans more than 300,000 clones, approximately 10% being singletons. The chain links TRBV5-6 to TRBJ2-7; D is possibly TRBD2 (6 bases). The sequenced sample consisted of central memory CD4+ T cells from blood. This clonotype was sampled from a man in his thirties or forties with type 1 diabetes. This CDR3 reads CASSKGLLPSYEQYF. CDR3 nucleotide sequence: TGTGCCAGCAGCAAGGGACTTCTTCCATCCTACGAGCAGTACTTC.